These 4 T cell receptor beta chains were all obtained from the same sample, sequenced in a study of OX40 agonist ivuxolimab in advanced cancers. The repertoire was sequenced with immunoSEQ multiplex PCR; TCRdb's copy has only in-frame clones and lacks some. The sample lists 50,000 to 65,000 clones; about four fifths were seen once. The source material was CD4+ or CD8+ T cells sorted from blood, sampled in a trial of the OX40 agonist ivuxolimab. The receptor set was obtained from an adult with an advanced solid tumor such as melanoma, head and neck, liver or kidney cancer.

This chain links TRBV5-4 with TRBJ2-3; 14 nucleotides align to TRBD2. Per the germline V gene, CDR1 is SGHNT and CDR2 is YYREEE (reference sequence). The ends lost 4 bases at V and 4 bases at J; junction bases unmatched: 5. This CDR3 is built from 16 residues. This chain's CDR3 is CASSKGLAGVADTQYF. The CDR3 nucleotides read TGTGCCAGCAGCAAGGGACTAGCGGGAGTCGCAGATACGCAGTATTTT.

V usage is TRBV7-9 and J usage is TRBJ2-1; D unclear. Per the germline V gene, CDR1 is SEHNR and CDR2 is FQNEAQ (reference sequence). This CDR3 region has 10 residues. Deletions cut 3 bases from V and 6 bases from J, with 0 bases between. The DNA of the CDR3 is TGTGCCAGCAGCTTCAATGAGCAGTTCTTC. Translation gives CASSFNEQFF. Drawing the rest from reference TRBV7-9 and TRBJ2-1, the complete variable domain is DTGVSQNPRHKITKRGQNVTFRCDPISEHNRLYWYRQTLGQGPEFLTYFQNEAQLEKSRLLSDRFSAERPKGSFSTLEIQRTEQGDSAMYLCASSFNEQFFGPGTRLTVL.

This clone was detected only a few times. The J gene is TRBJ2-5, the V gene TRBV9; D assignment may be TRBD1 or TRBD2 (5 bases each). Trimming pared 2 bases from V and 4 bases from J, leaving 12 bases between. The CDR3 runs to 14 residues. Germline-derived CDR1 and CDR2 are SGDLS and YYNGEE. CDR3 DNA sequence: TGTGCCAGCAGCGTGGGACCCCTCGGAGAGACCCAGTACTTC. Amino acids: CASSVGPLGETQYF.

The genes are TRBV28 and TRBJ2-2, with TRBD2 identical over 11 bases. The V gene's germline CDR1 is MDHEN and CDR2 SYDVKM. The CDR3 extends over 14 amino acids. V gave up 9 bases and J gave up 4 bases; unmatched junction bases: 4. CDR3 sequence: CASLAGGPTGELFF. As DNA, the CDR3 is TGTGCCAGTTTAGCGGGGGGGCCCACCGGGGAGCTGTTTTTT.